This T cell receptor beta chain was obtained from a study of OX40 agonist ivuxolimab in advanced cancers. Points on this clone: Antigen unknown.

A history of autoimmune disease or systemic immunosuppression excluded patients. Study-level findings and limits: At 0.1 to 3.0 mg/kg, clonal expansion of CD4+ and CD8+ blood T cells had occurred by week 6.

This CDR3 is 12 amino acids long. Germline V lookup: CDR1 SGDLS, CDR2 YYNGEE. Between the trimmed V and J ends, which lost 4 bases and 9 bases, there was a span of 11 bases. TCRdb's table, derived via immunoSEQ multiplex PCR, lists solely in-frame clones and lacks some. Seen here are some 57,000 clones, about nine tenths observed once, and the top ten hold 5.4%. The chain couples TRBV9 to TRBJ1-3, with D unclear. The input for sequencing was CD4+ or CD8+ T cells sorted from blood, taken in a trial of the OX40 agonist ivuxolimab. This TCR was recovered from an adult with an advanced solid tumor such as melanoma, head and neck, liver or kidney cancer. As DNA, the CDR3 is TGTGCCAGCAGCCTCTCCGGATCCACCATATATTTT. It yields the protein CASSLSGSTIYF. The full variable domain, in which reference TRBV9 and TRBJ1-3 provide the parts outside the CDR3, is DSGVTQTPKHLITATGQRVTLRCSPRSGDLSVYWYQQSLDQGLQFLIQYYNGEERAKGNILERFSAQQFPDLHSELNLSSLELGDSALYFCASSLSGSTIYFGEGSWLTVV.